This T cell receptor (beta chain) derives from a study of response to subunit inactivated influenza vaccine. MiXCR was run by TCRdb on the RT-PCR reads, yielding one entry per CDR3 protein. The sample holds about half a million distinct CDR3 sequences, less than 30% seen once. The specimen was CD4+ T cells sorted from PBMCs, collected approximately 5 days after vaccination. The sequence derives from a man aged 50 to 60 who received an inactivated influenza vaccine.

CDR3 nucleotide sequence: TGTGCCAGCAGCTCTAGCGGGGGGAATGAGCAGTTCTTC. Its translation is CASSSSGGNEQFF. V is TRBV5-6 and J is TRBJ2-1; 11 nucleotides match TRBD2. This CDR3 spans 13 amino acids. The junction had 0 bases not matched to a gene; V was cut back by 3 bases and J by 7 bases. CDR1 and CDR2 (germline): SGHDT, YYEEEE.